The 25 T cell receptor beta chains below come from one sample, sequenced in a study of shared clonotypes between healthy human individuals. Sequencing used immunoSEQ multiplex PCR; TCRdb keeps in-frame clones, though not all of them. The sample holds about 1 million clones, about 75% seen once. The sample was memory CD4+ T cells sorted from blood. As to subset: CD45RA-negative fraction. Receptors originate from a man younger than 30 in good health.

The rearrangement uses TRBV5-1 and TRBJ2-1; D unresolved. Germline V lookup: CDR1 SGHRS, CDR2 YFSETQ. With 1 base removed from V and 5 bases from J, the gap between germline ends came to 13 bases. The CDR3 contains 15 residues. This chain's CDR3 is CASSLLGPQNNEQFF. The CDR3 DNA follows: TGCGCCAGCAGCTTGCTAGGACCGCAAAACAATGAGCAGTTCTTC.

The chain employs TRBV28 and TRBJ1-6; 7 bases line up with TRBD1. The germline V gene encodes CDR1 MDHEN and CDR2 SYDVKM. The V and J ends lost 8 bases and 7 bases, in that order; junction bases with no gene match: 17. The CDR3 is 17 amino acids. CDR3 DNA: TGTGCCAGCTCCCCGCCCCCCGGACAGGCTAGGAATTCACCCCTCCACTTT. Amino acids: CASSPPPGQARNSPLHF. Based on the CDR3 plus reference TRBV28 and TRBJ1-6, the full variable domain is DVKVTQSSRYLVKRTGEKVFLECVQDMDHENMFWYRQDPGLGLRLIYFSYDVKMKEKGDIPEGYSVSREKKERFSLILESASTNQTSMYLCASSPPPGQARNSPLHFGNGTRLTVT.

This clone was found once. The chain's CDR3 is CASSRMGSVLIYEQYF. The CDR3 DNA reads TGTGCCAGCAGCCGCATGGGCTCCGTCCTTATTTACGAGCAGTACTTC. V gene TRBV7-9 combines with J gene TRBJ2-7; no clear D gene. The germline V and J ends were trimmed by 5 bases and 4 bases, with 21 bases remaining between them. The length of the CDR3 is 16 residues. Germline loops: CDR1 SEHNR, CDR2 FQNEAQ (reference sequence).

This sequence joins TRBV6-1 and TRBJ1-2; D unresolved. Trimming took 7 bases from V and 0 from J, leaving 12 bases between them. Germline-derived CDR1 and CDR2 are MNHNS and SASEGT. There are 14 residues in the CDR3. CDR3 in amino acids: CASTHFGPNYGYTF. In DNA form, the CDR3 reads TGTGCCAGCACCCACTTCGGTCCTAACTATGGCTACACCTTC.

The chain links TRBV5-6 to TRBJ2-3; 8 nucleotides match TRBD1. The length of the CDR3 is 15 residues. Germline V gives CDR1 SGHDT, CDR2 YYEEEE. V was clipped by 4 bases and J by 3 bases; unmatched bases: 7. The CDR3 coding sequence is TGTGCCAGCAGCATGGACAGGGTTGATACAGATACGCAGTATTTT. It translates to CASSMDRVDTDTQYF. Based on the CDR3 plus reference TRBV5-6 and TRBJ2-3, the full variable domain is DAGVTQSPTHLIKTRGQQVTLRCSPKSGHDTVSWYQQALGQGPQFIFQYYEEEERQRGNFPDRFSGHQFPNYSSELNVNALLLGDSALYLCASSMDRVDTDTQYFGPGTRLTVL.

The count of this clone is one. The chain combines TRBV6-6 with TRBJ2-4, with D possibly being TRBD2 (5 bases). With 6 bases removed from V and 4 bases from J, the gap between germline ends came to 7 bases. The CDR3 consists of 12 residues. Germline lookup yields CDR1 MNHNY and CDR2 SVGAGI (reference sequence). The CDR3 sequence is CASRPGKNIQYF. The CDR3 DNA reads TGTGCCAGCAGGCCGGGAAAAAACATTCAGTACTTC.

This clone appeared a few times. The V and J genes are TRBV19 and TRBJ2-1; TRBD2 agrees at 7 bases. V was clipped by 2 bases and J by 2 bases; unmatched bases: 3. The CDR3 is made up of 15 amino acids. Germline CDR1 reads LNHDA; CDR2 reads SQIVND (reference sequence). CDR3 sequence reads: CASSIRSGAYNEQFF. As DNA, the CDR3 is TGTGCCAGTAGTATAAGGAGCGGGGCCTACAATGAGCAGTTCTTC.

On this clone itself: In the same sample, other DNA sequences code for this CDR3. This sequence joins TRBV27 and TRBJ2-7; D gene uncertain. Germline V gives CDR1 MNHEY, CDR2 SMNVEV (reference sequence). Trimming left V 5 bases short and J 0 bases short, with 11 bases between. The CDR3 sequence is 14 residues long. CDR3 coding DNA: TGTGCCAGCAGTCTTACAATACTCTCCTACGAGCAGTACTTC. This codes for CASSLTILSYEQYF.

This chain uses TRBV11-2 with TRBJ2-5; no firm D call. The tail of the sequence fits TRBJ2-7 better, so the J call may be wrong. The CDR3 has 12 amino acids. CDR1 is SGHAT, CDR2 FQNNGV, per germline. CDR3 DNA sequence: TGTGCCAGCAGCCTAACCGCCTACGAGCAGTACTTC. Protein: CASSLTAYEQYF.

The chain has TRBV5-6 and TRBJ1-4; 9 positions agree with TRBD1. This CDR3 spans 17 amino acids. CDR1 is SGHDT, CDR2 YYEEEE, per germline. After removal of 0 bases from V and 7 bases from J, the junction contained 10 bases not matched to a gene. The CDR3 reads CASSLDWGQGRSEKLFF. CDR3 DNA: TGTGCCAGCAGCTTGGATTGGGGACAGGGTAGGAGTGAAAAACTGTTTTTT.

V gene TRBV5-6 combines with J gene TRBJ1-5, with D maybe TRBD1 (5 bases). CDR1 and CDR2 from the germline V gene are SGHDT and YYEEEE. The CDR3 consists of 15 residues. With 2 bases removed from V and 1 base from J, the gap between germline ends came to 10 bases. The CDR3 is CASSLRGSSNQPQHF. In nucleotides, the CDR3 is TGTGCCAGCAGCTTAAGGGGTTCGAGCAATCAGCCCCAGCATTTT.

The J gene is TRBJ1-5, the V gene TRBV28, with unresolved D. CDR1 is MDHEN, CDR2 SYDVKM, per germline. CDR3 length equals 17 residues. Trimming took 5 bases from V and 2 from J, leaving 19 bases between them. CDR3 amino acids: CASSVFEDGRGNQPQHF. In nucleotides, the CDR3 is TGTGCCAGCAGTGTGTTCGAGGATGGGCGCGGCAATCAGCCCCAGCATTTT.

This clone came up a few times. This sample also contains other DNA sequences that code for the same CDR3. V and J are TRBV19 and TRBJ2-7; possibly TRBD1 for D (5 bases). Germline CDR1 and CDR2: LNHDA and SQIVND (reference sequence). Trimming removed 2 bases at V and 0 bases at J, with 8 bases between. The CDR3 extends over 14 amino acids. The CDR3 sequence: CASSISDSSYEQYF. The CDR3 DNA sequence: TGTGCCAGTAGTATATCAGACAGCTCCTACGAGCAGTACTTC.

The chain links TRBV2 to TRBJ2-6; D unresolved. Germline loops: CDR1 SNHLY, CDR2 FYNNEI. The CDR3 is 16 residues long. V was pared by 10 bases and J by 0 bases, with 16 bases between. For the CDR3, the DNA is TGTGCCACCAAAGGGCAAACAACCTCTGGGGCCAACGTCCTGACTTTC. Translated, it gives CATKGQTTSGANVLTF.

The CDR3 DNA follows: TGTGCCAGCAGCGTCCGGGACAGGGGAAACAATGAGCAGTTCTTC. Amino acids: CASSVRDRGNNEQFF. This rearrangement joins TRBV5-8 to TRBJ2-1; TRBD1 matches 10 bases. Germline V lookup: CDR1 SGHTS, CDR2 YDEGEE. The CDR3 spans 15 residues. Trimming at V came to 4 bases and at J to 5 bases, leaving 6 bases not matched to a gene.

The J gene is TRBJ1-4, the V gene TRBV4-3; no reliable D call. Trimming took 5 bases from V and 6 from J, leaving 10 bases between them. The CDR3 sequence is 13 residues long. The germline gives CDR1 LGHNA, CDR2 YSLEER. CDR3 residues: CASSNGVDEKLFF. CDR3 DNA sequence: TGCGCCAGCAGCAACGGGGTCGATGAAAAACTGTTTTTT.

The chain has TRBV28 and TRBJ1-1; TRBD1 matches 7 bases. The CDR3 spans 12 residues. V was pared by 7 bases and J by 5 bases, with 4 bases of the junction left unmatched. Germline CDR1 reads MDHEN; CDR2 reads SYDVKM. The CDR3 is CASNNRGTEAFF. CDR3 nucleotides: TGTGCCAGCAATAACAGGGGAACTGAAGCTTTCTTT.

This clone showed up just once. The CDR3 loop is CASSPGQSLANYGYTF. CDR3 sequence (DNA): TGTGCCAGCTCACCAGGGCAGTCACTCGCCAACTATGGCTACACCTTC. The rearrangement uses TRBV18 and TRBJ1-2; D gene unclear. The CDR3 consists of 16 residues. V lost 2 bases and J lost 2, with 15 bases in between. Germline CDR1 and CDR2: KGHSH and LQKENI.

In its sample, this clone was seen once. The V call is TRBV6-1, the J call TRBJ1-3, with TRBD1 as a possible D gene (6 bases). Germline V CDR1 and CDR2: MNHNS, SASEGT. This CDR3 spans 17 amino acids. With 3 bases removed from V and 2 bases from J, the gap between germline ends came to 17 bases. CDR3 protein: CASSDVAGQGTGNTIYF. The DNA of the CDR3 is TGTGCCAGCAGTGATGTGGCGGGCCAGGGGACTGGAAACACCATATATTTT.

The J gene is TRBJ2-2, the V gene TRBV7-9; 8 bases are shared with TRBD2. CDR3 size: 18 residues. J gave up 2 bases and V 3 bases, and 11 bases lay outside the gene matches. Germline CDR1 SEHNR, CDR2 FQNEAQ (reference sequence). The CDR3 DNA reads as TGTGCCAGCAGCTTGGGGGGTCCTAGCGGGTCTAACACCGGGGAGCTGTTTTTT. This codes for CASSLGGPSGSNTGELFF.

This chain uses TRBV6-5 with TRBJ2-7; D perhaps matches TRBD2 (6 bases). The germline CDR1 and CDR2 sequences are MNHEY and SVGAGI. The germline V and J ends were trimmed by 5 bases and 0 bases, with 14 bases remaining between them. The CDR3 totals 15 residues. CDR3 DNA sequence: TGTGCCAGCAGTGGAGGGACCCTGGGCTCCTACGAGCAGTACTTC. It translates to CASSGGTLGSYEQYF.

V and J are TRBV10-3 and TRBJ1-5; D unclear. CDR1 and CDR2 (germline): ENHRY, SYGVKD. The CDR3 has 14 residues. V dropped 4 bases and J dropped 0 bases, with 7 bases sitting between them. The CDR3 loop is CAISGANSNQPQHF. The CDR3 bases are TGTGCCATCAGTGGGGCGAATAGCAATCAGCCCCAGCATTTT.

The rearrangement links TRBV5-6 to TRBJ1-5; possibly TRBD1 for D (6 bases). The CDR3 consists of 15 residues. V was trimmed by 3 bases and J by 4 bases, leaving 14 bases between them. Germline V CDR1 and CDR2: SGHDT, YYEEEE. CDR3 region: CASSWGQGVNQPQHF. The DNA for the CDR3 is TGTGCCAGCAGCTGGGGACAAGGGGTGAATCAGCCCCAGCATTTT.

The V gene is TRBV13, the J gene TRBJ1-2, with D tentatively TRBD1 (5 bases). The V end was cut by 4 bases, the J end by 5 bases, with 14 bases between. This CDR3 region has 14 residues. Germline-derived CDR1 and CDR2 are PRHDT and FYEKMQ (reference sequence). This CDR3 is CASSSRDFRYGYTF. CDR3 nucleotide sequence: TGTGCCAGCAGCTCCCGGGACTTCAGATATGGCTACACCTTC. Together with reference TRBV13 and TRBJ1-2, the CDR3 gives the full variable domain: AAGVIQSPRHLIKEKRETATLKCYPIPRHDTVYWYQQGPGQDPQFLISFYEKMQSDKGSIPDRFSAQQFSDYHSELNMSSLELGDSALYFCASSSRDFRYGYTFGSGTRLTVV.

The gene calls are TRBV7-9 and TRBJ2-5, with D perhaps TRBD1 (5 bases). The germline V gene has CDR1 SEHNR and CDR2 FQNEAQ (reference sequence). V lost 8 bases and J lost 4, with 14 bases in between. The CDR3 consists of 13 residues. The CDR3 spells CASGRGATETQYF. The CDR3 nucleotides are TGTGCCAGCGGACGTGGGGCCACAGAGACCCAGTACTTC. The full variable domain, rest sourced from reference TRBV7-9 and TRBJ2-5, is DTGVSQNPRHKITKRGQNVTFRCDPISEHNRLYWYRQTLGQGPEFLTYFQNEAQLEKSRLLSDRFSAERPKGSFSTLEIQRTEQGDSAMYLCASGRGATETQYFGPGTRLLVL.